This T cell receptor (beta chain) was sequenced during a study of T cell clones after liver transplantation. Study-wide background: In this trial, immunosuppression withdrawal was attempted within 2 years of liver transplant.

Repertoires were generated with immunoSEQ multiplex PCR, while TCRdb's copy carries only in-frame clones and drops some. This sample has 68,000 or so clones; 85% to 95% occur once, and the top ten carry 0.9% to 1%. The germline CDR1 and CDR2 sequences are SGHAT and FQDESV (reference sequence). V was trimmed by 8 bases and J by 3 bases, leaving 17 bases between them. CDR3 length: 15 residues. The sample here was CD4+ T cells from blood, taken approximately 27 months after liver transplant. The J gene is TRBJ2-4, the V gene TRBV11-1; D may be TRBD1 or TRBD2 (6 bases each). The TCR sequence derives from a human patient who received a liver transplant. A subset of T cells may come from the graft donor. CDR3 in amino acids: CASQDAEGGKNIQYF. The DNA of the CDR3 is TGTGCCAGCCAGGACGCCGAGGGGGGCAAAAACATTCAGTACTTC.